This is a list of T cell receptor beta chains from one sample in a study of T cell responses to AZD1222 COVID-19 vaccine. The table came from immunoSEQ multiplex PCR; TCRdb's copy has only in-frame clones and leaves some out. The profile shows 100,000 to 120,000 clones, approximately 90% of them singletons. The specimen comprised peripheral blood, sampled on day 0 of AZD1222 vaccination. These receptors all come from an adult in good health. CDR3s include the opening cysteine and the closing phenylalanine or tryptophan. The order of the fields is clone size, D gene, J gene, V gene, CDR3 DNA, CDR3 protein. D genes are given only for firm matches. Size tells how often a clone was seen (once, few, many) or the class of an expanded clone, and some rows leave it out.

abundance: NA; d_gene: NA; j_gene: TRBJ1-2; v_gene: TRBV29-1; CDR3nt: TGCAGCGTTGCTCAAGGGTACTATGGCTACACCTTC; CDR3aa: CSVAQGYYGYTF
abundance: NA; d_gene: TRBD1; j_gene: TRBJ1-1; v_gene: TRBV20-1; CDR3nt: TGCAGTGCTAGTTCGGACAGGGGAACTGAAGCTTTCTTT; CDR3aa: CSASSDRGTEAFF
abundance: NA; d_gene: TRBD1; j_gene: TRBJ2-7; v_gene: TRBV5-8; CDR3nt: TGTGCCAGCAGCTCTAACCGGGGACAGGGGCTTTACGAGCAGTACTTC; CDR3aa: CASSSNRGQGLYEQYF
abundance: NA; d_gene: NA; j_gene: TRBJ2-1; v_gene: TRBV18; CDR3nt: TGTGCCAGCTCACTAACCGGACACCAACCATACAATGAGCAGTTCTTC; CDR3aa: CASSLTGHQPYNEQFF
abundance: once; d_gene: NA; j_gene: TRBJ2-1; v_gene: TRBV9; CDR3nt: TGTGCCCGGACAGAGGGGAGCTCCTACAATGAGCAGTTCTTC; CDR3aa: CARTEGSSYNEQFF
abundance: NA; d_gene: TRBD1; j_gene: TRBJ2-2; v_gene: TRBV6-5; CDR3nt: TGTGCCAGCAGTCTGCAGGGGGTCGGCACCGGGGAGCTGTTTTTT; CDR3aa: CASSLQGVGTGELFF
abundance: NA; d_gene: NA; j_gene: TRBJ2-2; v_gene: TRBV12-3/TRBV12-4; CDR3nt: TGTGCCAGCAGCCACTTAGTTACCGGGGAGCTGTTTTTT; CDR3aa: CASSHLVTGELFF
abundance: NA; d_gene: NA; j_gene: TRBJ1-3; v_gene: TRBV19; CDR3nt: TGTGCCAGTAGTATATCCGTGGACAGCTCTGGAAACACCATATATTTT; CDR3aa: CASSISVDSSGNTIYF
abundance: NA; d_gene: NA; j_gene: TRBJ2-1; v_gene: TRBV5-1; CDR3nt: TGCGCCAGCAGTATTAACCCTACGGGCGGGGGCAAGGGTGAGCAGTTCTTC; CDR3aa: CASSINPTGGGKGEQFF
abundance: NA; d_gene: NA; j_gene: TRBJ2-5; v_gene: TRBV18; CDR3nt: TGTGCCAGCTCACCGATATTTCAAGAGACCCAGTACTTC; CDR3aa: CASSPIFQETQYF
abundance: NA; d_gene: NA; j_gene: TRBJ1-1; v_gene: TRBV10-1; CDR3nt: TGCGCCAGCAGCAGGGGACTCGGGACTGAAGCTTTCTTT; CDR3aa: CASSRGLGTEAFF
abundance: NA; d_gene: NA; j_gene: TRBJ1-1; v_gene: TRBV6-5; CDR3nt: TGTGCCAGCAGTTCCGAGCCGGGGGGCACTGAAGCTTTCTTT; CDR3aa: CASSSEPGGTEAFF